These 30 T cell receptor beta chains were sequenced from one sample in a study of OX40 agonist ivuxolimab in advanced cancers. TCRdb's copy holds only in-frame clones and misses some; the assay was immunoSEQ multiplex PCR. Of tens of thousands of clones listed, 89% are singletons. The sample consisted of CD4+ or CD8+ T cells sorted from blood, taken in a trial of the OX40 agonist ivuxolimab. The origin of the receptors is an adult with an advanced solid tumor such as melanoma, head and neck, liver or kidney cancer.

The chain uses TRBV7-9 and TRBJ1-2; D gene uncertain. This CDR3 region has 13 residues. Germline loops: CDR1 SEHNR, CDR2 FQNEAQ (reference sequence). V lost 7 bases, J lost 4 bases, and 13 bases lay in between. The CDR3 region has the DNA TGTGCCAGCACCCTGGATAATCTCTATGGCTACACCTTC. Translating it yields CASTLDNLYGYTF.

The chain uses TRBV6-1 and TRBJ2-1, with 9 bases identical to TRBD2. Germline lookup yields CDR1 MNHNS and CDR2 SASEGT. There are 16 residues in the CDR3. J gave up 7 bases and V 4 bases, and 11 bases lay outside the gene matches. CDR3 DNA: TGTGCCAGCAGTGTGCTTAGCGGGAGTAATATGAATGAGCAGTTCTTC. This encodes CASSVLSGSNMNEQFF.

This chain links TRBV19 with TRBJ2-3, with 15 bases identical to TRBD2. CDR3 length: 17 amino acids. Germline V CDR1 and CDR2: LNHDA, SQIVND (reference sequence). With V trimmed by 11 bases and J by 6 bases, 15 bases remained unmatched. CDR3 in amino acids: CAASGTSGGWRGDTQYF. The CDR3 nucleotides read TGTGCCGCCTCCGGGACTAGCGGGGGGTGGCGCGGTGATACGCAGTATTTT.

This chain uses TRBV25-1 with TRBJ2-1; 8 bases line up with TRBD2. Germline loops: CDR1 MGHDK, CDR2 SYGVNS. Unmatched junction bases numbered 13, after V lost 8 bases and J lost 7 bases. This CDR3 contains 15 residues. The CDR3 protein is CASSARGGRYNEQFF. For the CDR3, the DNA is TGTGCCAGCTCTGCCAGGGGCGGGAGGTATAATGAGCAGTTCTTC.

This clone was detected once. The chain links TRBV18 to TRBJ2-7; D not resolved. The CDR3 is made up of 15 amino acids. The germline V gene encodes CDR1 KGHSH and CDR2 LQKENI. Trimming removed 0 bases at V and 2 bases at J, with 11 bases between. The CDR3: CASSPPLTNPYEQYF. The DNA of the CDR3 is TGTGCCAGCTCACCACCGTTGACAAATCCCTACGAGCAGTACTTC.

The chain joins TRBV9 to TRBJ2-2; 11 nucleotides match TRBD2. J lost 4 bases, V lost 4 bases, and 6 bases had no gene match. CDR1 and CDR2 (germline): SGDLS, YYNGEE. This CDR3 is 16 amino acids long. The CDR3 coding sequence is TGTGCCAGCAGCTTAGGGACTAGCGGTCCCACCGGGGAGCTGTTTTTT. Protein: CASSLGTSGPTGELFF.

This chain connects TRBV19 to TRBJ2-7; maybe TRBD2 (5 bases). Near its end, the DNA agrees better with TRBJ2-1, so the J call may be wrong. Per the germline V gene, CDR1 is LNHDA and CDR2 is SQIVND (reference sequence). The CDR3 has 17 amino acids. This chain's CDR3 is CASSPPTVALSYNEQFF. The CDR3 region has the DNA TGTGCCAGTAGTCCGCCAACGGTAGCGCTCTCCTACAATGAGCAGTTCTTC.

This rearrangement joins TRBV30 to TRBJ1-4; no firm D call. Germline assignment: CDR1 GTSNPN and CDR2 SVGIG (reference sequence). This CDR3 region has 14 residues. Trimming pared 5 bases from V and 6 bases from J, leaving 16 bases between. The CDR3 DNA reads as TGTGCCTGGGGTTCGAAGCCTGCTGATGAAAAACTGTTTTTT. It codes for CAWGSKPADEKLFF. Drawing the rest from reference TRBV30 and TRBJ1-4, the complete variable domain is SQTIHQWPATLVQPVGSPLSLECTVEGTSNPNLYWYRQAAGRGLQLLFYSVGIGQISSEVPQNLSASRPQDRQFILSSKKLLLSDSGFYLCAWGSKPADEKLFFGSGTQLSVL.

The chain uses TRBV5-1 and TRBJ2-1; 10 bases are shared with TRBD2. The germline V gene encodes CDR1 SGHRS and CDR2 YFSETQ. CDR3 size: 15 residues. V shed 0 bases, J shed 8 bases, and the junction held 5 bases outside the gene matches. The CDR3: CASSLASGSNHEQFF. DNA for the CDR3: TGCGCCAGCAGCTTGGCTAGCGGGAGTAACCATGAGCAGTTCTTC.

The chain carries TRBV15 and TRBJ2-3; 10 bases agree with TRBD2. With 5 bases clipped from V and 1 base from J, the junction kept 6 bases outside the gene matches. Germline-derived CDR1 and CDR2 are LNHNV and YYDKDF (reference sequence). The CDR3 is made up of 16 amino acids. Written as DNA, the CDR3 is TGTGCCACCAGCGGGACTCTAGCGGGGGGCACAGATACGCAGTATTTT. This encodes CATSGTLAGGTDTQYF.

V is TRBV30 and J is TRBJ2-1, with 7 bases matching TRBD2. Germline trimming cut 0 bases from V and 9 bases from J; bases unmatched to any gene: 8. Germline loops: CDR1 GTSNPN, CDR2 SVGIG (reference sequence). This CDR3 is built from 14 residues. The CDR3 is CAWSVQSGMFEQFF. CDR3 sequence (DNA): TGTGCCTGGAGTGTACAGAGCGGGATGTTTGAGCAGTTCTTC.

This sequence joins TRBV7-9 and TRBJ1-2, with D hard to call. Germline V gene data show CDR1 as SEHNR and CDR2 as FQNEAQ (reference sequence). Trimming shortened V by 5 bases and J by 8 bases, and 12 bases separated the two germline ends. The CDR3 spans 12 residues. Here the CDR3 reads CASSPVPGGYTF. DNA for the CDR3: TGTGCCAGCAGCCCCGTCCCGGGGGGCTACACCTTC. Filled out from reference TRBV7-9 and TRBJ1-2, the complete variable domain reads DTGVSQNPRHKITKRGQNVTFRCDPISEHNRLYWYRQTLGQGPEFLTYFQNEAQLEKSRLLSDRFSAERPKGSFSTLEIQRTEQGDSAMYLCASSPVPGGYTFGSGTRLTVV.

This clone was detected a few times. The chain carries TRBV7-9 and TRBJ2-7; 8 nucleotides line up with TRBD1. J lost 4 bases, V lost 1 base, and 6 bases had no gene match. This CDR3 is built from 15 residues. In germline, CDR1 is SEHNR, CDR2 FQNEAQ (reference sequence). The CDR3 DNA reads TGTGCCAGCAGCTTAGGGACAGGGAGTTTTTACGAGCAGTACTTC. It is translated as CASSLGTGSFYEQYF.

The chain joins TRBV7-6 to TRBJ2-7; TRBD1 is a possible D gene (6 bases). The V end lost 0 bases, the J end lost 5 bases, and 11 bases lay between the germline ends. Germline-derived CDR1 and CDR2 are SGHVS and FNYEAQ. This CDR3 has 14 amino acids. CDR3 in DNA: TGTGCCAGCAGCTTAGCCCGACAGGACCACGAGCAGTACTTC. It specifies CASSLARQDHEQYF.

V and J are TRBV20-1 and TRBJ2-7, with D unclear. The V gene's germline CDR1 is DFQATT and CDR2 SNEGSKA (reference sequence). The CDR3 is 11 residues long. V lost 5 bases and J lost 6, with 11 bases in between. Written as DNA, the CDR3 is TGCAGTGCTGTCATGAATTTCGAGCAGTACTTC. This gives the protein CSAVMNFEQYF.

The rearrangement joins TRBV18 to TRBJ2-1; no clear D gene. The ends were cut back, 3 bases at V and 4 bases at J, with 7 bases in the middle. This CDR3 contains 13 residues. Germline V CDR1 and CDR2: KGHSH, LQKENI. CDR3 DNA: TGTGCCAGCTCACCCAACGGATACAATGAGCAGTTCTTC. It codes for CASSPNGYNEQFF.

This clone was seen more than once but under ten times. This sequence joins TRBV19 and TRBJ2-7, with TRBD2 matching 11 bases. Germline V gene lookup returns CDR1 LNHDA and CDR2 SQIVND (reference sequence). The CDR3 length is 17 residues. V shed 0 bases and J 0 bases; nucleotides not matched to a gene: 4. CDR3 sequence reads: CASSIELTSGISYEQYF. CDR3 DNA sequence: TGTGCCAGTAGTATAGAGCTGACTAGCGGGATCTCCTACGAGCAGTACTTC.

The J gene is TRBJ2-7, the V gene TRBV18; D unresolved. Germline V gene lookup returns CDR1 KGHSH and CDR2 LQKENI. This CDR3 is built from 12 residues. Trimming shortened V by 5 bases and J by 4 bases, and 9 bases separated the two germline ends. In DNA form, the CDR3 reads TGTGCCAGCTCAACCGACACATACGAGCAGTACTTC. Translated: CASSTDTYEQYF.

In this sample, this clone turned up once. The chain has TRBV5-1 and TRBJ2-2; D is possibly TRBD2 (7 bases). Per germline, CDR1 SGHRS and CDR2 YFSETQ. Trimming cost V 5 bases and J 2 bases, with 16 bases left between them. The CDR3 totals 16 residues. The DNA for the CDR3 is TGCGCCAGCAGAGTGGGGGCTAGCGGTAACACCGGGGAGCTGTTTTTT. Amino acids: CASRVGASGNTGELFF.

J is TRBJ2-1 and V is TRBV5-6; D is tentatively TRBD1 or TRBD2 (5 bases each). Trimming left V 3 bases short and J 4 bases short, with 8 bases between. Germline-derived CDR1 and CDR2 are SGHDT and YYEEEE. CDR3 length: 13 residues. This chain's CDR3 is CASSYGAYNEQFF. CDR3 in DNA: TGTGCCAGCAGCTACGGGGCTTACAATGAGCAGTTCTTC.

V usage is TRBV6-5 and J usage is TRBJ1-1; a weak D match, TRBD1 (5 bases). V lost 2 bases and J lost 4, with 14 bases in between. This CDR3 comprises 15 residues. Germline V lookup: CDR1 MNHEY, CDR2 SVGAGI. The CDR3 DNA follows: TGTGCCAGCAGTTACAGAGGTCCCGGGGGCACTGAAGCTTTCTTT. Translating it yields CASSYRGPGGTEAFF.

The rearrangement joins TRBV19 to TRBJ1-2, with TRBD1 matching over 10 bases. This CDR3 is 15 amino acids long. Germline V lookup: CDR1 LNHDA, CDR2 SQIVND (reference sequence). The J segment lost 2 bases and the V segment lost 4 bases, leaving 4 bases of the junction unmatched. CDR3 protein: CASSKTGGSNYGYTF. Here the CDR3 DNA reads TGTGCCAGTAGTAAGACAGGGGGCTCCAACTATGGCTACACCTTC.

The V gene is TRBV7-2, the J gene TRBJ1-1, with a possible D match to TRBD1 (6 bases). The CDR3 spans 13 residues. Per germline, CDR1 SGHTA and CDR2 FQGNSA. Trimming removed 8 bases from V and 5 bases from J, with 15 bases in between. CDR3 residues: CASARSRGTEAFF. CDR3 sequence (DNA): TGTGCCAGCGCTAGATCGAGGGGGACTGAAGCTTTCTTT.

The CDR3 nucleotides read TGTGCCAGCAGTCCCGAGCGGGGGGGACAAGAGACCCAGTACTTC. This encodes CASSPERGGQETQYF. The rearrangement links TRBV13 to TRBJ2-5; 10 nucleotides match TRBD2. The CDR3 covers 15 residues. CDR1 is PRHDT, CDR2 FYEKMQ, per germline (reference sequence). The V gene end was trimmed by 6 bases and the J gene end by 2 bases; junction bases not matched to a gene: 6.

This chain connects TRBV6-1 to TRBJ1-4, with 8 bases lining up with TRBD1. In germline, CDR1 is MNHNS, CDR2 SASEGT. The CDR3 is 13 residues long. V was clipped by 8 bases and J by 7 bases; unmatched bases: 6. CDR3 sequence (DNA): TGTGCCAGCGGCCACAGGGGGATTGAAAAACTGTTTTTT. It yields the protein CASGHRGIEKLFF.

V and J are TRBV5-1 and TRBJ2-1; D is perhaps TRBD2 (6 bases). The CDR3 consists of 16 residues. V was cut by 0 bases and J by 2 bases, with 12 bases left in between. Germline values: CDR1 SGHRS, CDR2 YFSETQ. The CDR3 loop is CASSLGREPAYNEQFF. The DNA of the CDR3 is TGCGCCAGCAGCTTGGGCCGGGAGCCCGCCTACAATGAGCAGTTCTTC.

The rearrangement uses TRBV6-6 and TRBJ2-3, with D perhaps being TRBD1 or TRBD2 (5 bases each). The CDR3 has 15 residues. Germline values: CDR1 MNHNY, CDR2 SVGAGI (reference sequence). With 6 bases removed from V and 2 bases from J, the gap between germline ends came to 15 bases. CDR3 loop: CASSPTGAPTDTQYF. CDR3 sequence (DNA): TGTGCCAGCAGCCCGACCGGGGCCCCCACAGATACGCAGTATTTT.

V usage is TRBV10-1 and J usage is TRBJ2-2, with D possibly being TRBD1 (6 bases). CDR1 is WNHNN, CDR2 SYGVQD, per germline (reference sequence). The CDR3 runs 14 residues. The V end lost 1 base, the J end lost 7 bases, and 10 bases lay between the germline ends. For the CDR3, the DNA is TGCGCCAGCAGTGAGTTACAGGGAGTCGGGGAGCTGTTTTTT. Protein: CASSELQGVGELFF.

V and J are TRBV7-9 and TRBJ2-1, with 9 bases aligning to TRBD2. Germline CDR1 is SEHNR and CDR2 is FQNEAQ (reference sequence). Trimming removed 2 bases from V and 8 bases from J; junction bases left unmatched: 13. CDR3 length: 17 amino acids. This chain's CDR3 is CASSLWRASGKTDEQFF. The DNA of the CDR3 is TGTGCCAGCAGCTTATGGCGGGCTAGCGGGAAGACGGATGAGCAGTTCTTC.

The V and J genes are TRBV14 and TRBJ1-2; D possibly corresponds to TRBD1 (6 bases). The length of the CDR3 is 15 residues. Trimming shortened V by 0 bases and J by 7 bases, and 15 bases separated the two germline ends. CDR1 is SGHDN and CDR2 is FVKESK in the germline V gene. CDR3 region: CASSQDRGRIPGYTF. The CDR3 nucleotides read TGTGCCAGCAGCCAAGATAGGGGGAGGATACCTGGCTACACCTTC. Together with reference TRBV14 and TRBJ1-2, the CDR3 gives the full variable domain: EAGVTQFPSHSVIEKGQTVTLRCDPISGHDNLYWYRRVMGKEIKFLLHFVKESKQDESGMPNNRFLAERTGGTYSTLKVQPAELEDSGVYFCASSQDRGRIPGYTFGSGTRLTVV.